This TCR beta chain is from a study of blood T cell repertoires in COVID-19. About the research overall: PBMCs, B-cell-depleted T cells, or T cells were the source of the cDNA or gDNA that made up the material.

Trimming took 0 bases from V and 6 from J; bases not matched to a gene: 2. CDR3 size: 14 residues. Germline loops: CDR1 SGHTA, CDR2 FQGTGA. Original methodology: Estimated nucleated cell counts came from reference gene primer amplification. Method: immunoSEQ multiplex PCR; TCRdb's copy keeps in-frame clones and lacks some. V and J calls and clone size are as listed in that table; D and trimming were resolved from the DNA. Of about 360,000 clones in the sample, 80% to 90% are singletons; the top ten hold around 1.9%. All enrollees were about 18 to 89 years old and from fewer than 30 US areas. V usage is TRBV7-3 and J usage is TRBJ2-1; 7 bases align to TRBD1. Input material: PBMCs or T cells enriched from blood (not recorded which). This TCR came from a man between 40 and 49 years old in a cohort exposed to, infected with or recovered from COVID-19 (not recorded which). DNA of the CDR3: TGTGCCAGCAGCTTAACTACAGGGGCCAATGAGCAGTTCTTC. This codes for CASSLTTGANEQFF.